Below are 24 T cell receptor beta chains sequenced from a single sample in a study of shared clonotypes between healthy human individuals. The method was immunoSEQ multiplex PCR; TCRdb's version includes in-frame clones alone and lacks a portion of them. There are some 2,000,000 clones in the sample; approximately 95% occur only once, and 0.1% to 0.15% lies in the top ten. Sequencing used naive CD4+ T cells sorted from blood. Documented subset: CD45RA+ positively selected. These TCRs come from a man aged 18 to 29 in good health.

This clone was observed once. The same CDR3 also results from other DNA sequences found in this sample. The chain combines TRBV11-2 with TRBJ2-3; no reliable D call. Germline V CDR1 and CDR2: SGHAT, FQNNGV. This CDR3 spans 12 amino acids. The V gene lost 3 bases and the J gene lost 6 bases, with 7 bases spanning the gap. In nucleotides, the CDR3 is TGTGCCAGCAGCTTCCAAGGGGATACGCAGTATTTT. It yields the protein CASSFQGDTQYF.

V usage is TRBV4-3 and J usage is TRBJ2-1; no firm D call. Per the germline V gene, CDR1 is LGHNA and CDR2 is YSLEER. Trimming took 0 bases from V and 9 from J, leaving 9 bases between them. The CDR3 length is 13 residues. The CDR3 nucleotides are TGCGCCAGCAGCCAAGAGGAAGGCCCTGAGCAGTTCTTC. Translating it yields CASSQEEGPEQFF.

The chain employs TRBV7-2 and TRBJ2-2; perhaps TRBD1 as D (5 bases). Trimming took off 7 bases at V and 2 bases at J, with 17 bases between the two ends. Per the germline V gene, CDR1 is SGHTA and CDR2 is FQGNSA. This CDR3 has 16 residues. The CDR3 here is CASKRPGQLNTGELFF. CDR3 nucleotides: TGTGCCAGCAAGCGACCAGGGCAGCTTAACACCGGGGAGCTGTTTTTT.

Written as DNA, the CDR3 is TGCGCCAGCAGCCAAGGCCCGGGACAGGGGTACCAGCCCCAGCATTTT. It specifies CASSQGPGQGYQPQHF. J is TRBJ1-5 and V is TRBV4-1; 10 bases are shared with TRBD1. Germline CDR1 is MGHRA and CDR2 is YSYEKL. J lost 7 bases, V lost 1 base, and 7 bases had no gene match. This CDR3 is 16 amino acids long.

The count of this clone is one. The V and J genes are TRBV10-2 and TRBJ2-2, with a tentative D call TRBD1 (5 bases). Germline values: CDR1 WSHSY, CDR2 SAAADI. The CDR3 totals 14 residues. The V end lost 10 bases, the J end lost 6 bases, and 18 bases lay between the germline ends. The CDR3 bases are TGCGCCATCAGGGATCAGGGTGGGTCCGGGGAGCTGTTTTTT. Translation gives CAIRDQGGSGELFF.

The count of this clone is one. This chain joins TRBV2 and TRBJ1-4; D not resolved. The length of the CDR3 is 15 residues. Germline loops: CDR1 SNHLY, CDR2 FYNNEI. Deletions cut 4 bases from V and 0 bases from J, with 9 bases between. The CDR3 here is CASSVSYATNEKLFF. For the CDR3, the DNA is TGTGCCAGCAGTGTGTCTTATGCAACTAATGAAAAACTGTTTTTT.

The chain combines TRBV11-1 with TRBJ2-2; D is perhaps TRBD2 (5 bases). The V and J ends lost 11 bases and 4 bases respectively, with 14 bases between them. Looked up from germline, CDR1 is SGHAT and CDR2 is FQDESV (reference sequence). The CDR3 sequence is 13 residues long. As DNA, the CDR3 is TGTGCCCCCTCCCCGGGGTGCACCGGGGAGCTGTTTTTT. Amino acids: CAPSPGCTGELFF.

CDR3 in DNA: TGCGCCAGCAGTTACCTTTTGAACAATGAGCAGTTCTTC. Encoded protein: CASSYLLNNEQFF. This chain joins TRBV10-1 and TRBJ2-1; D is unclear. The CDR3 covers 13 residues. Germline V gives CDR1 WNHNN, CDR2 SYGVQD (reference sequence). V was pared by 5 bases and J by 5 bases, with 10 bases between.

The rearrangement uses TRBV18 and TRBJ1-6, with D hard to call. V dropped 3 bases and J dropped 7 bases, with 13 bases sitting between them. Germline V gene lookup returns CDR1 KGHSH and CDR2 LQKENI. This CDR3 has 15 residues. CDR3 residues: CASSPDWGGNSPLHF. The CDR3 DNA reads TGTGCCAGCTCACCCGATTGGGGAGGAAATTCACCCCTCCACTTT. The variable domain in full, with the rest retrieved from reference TRBV18 and TRBJ1-6, is NAGVMQNPRHLVRRRGQEARLRCSPMKGHSHVYWYRQLPEEGLKFMVYLQKENIIDESGMPKERFSAEFPKEGPSILRIQQVVRGDSAAYFCASSPDWGGNSPLHFGNGTRLTVT.

V gene TRBV6-6 combines with J gene TRBJ2-7; D possibly corresponds to TRBD1 (6 bases). Germline CDR1 MNHNY, CDR2 SVGAGI (reference sequence). Trimming left V 6 bases short and J 4 bases short, with 13 bases between. The CDR3 totals 13 residues. The DNA of the CDR3 is TGTGCCAGCAGGGCCGGGACACCTTACGAGCAGTACTTC. It codes for CASRAGTPYEQYF.

J is TRBJ1-2 and V is TRBV30; 7 nucleotides align to TRBD1. Trimming cost V 3 bases and J 5 bases; bases outside gene matches: 9. CDR1 is GTSNPN, CDR2 SVGIG, per germline (reference sequence). The CDR3 consists of 14 residues. The CDR3, as DNA: TGTGCCTGGAGGGCCACAGGGGTTCAGTATGGCTACACCTTC. It codes for CAWRATGVQYGYTF.

This chain connects TRBV2 to TRBJ2-7, with D possibly TRBD1 on 6 matching bases. This CDR3 has 12 residues. Germline V gene data show CDR1 as SNHLY and CDR2 as FYNNEI. Trimming left V 8 bases short and J 0 bases short, with 8 bases between. CDR3 nucleotide sequence: TGTGCCAGCCAGGGGACCTCCTACGAGCAGTACTTC. Amino acid sequence: CASQGTSYEQYF.

Notes on this clone: A much larger clonotype is one base distant, so this may be a read error. Different DNA sequences within this sample yield the same CDR3. The chain has TRBV7-2 and TRBJ2-7, with unresolved D. Trimming left V 1 base short and J 2 bases short, with 6 bases between. Germline CDR1 is SGHTA and CDR2 is FQGNSA. The CDR3 contains 13 residues. CDR3 loop: CASSLGGTYEQYF. CDR3 in DNA: TGTGCCAGCAGCTTAGGGGGAACCTACGAGCAGTACTTC.

Comment on this clone: This same CDR3 is encoded by further DNA sequences in the sample. The V gene is TRBV5-1, the J gene TRBJ2-5; D perhaps matches TRBD2 (6 bases). Germline-derived CDR1 and CDR2 are SGHRS and YFSETQ. Trimming removed 0 bases at V and 2 bases at J, with 14 bases between. The CDR3 is 16 amino acids. As DNA, the CDR3 is TGCGCCAGCAGCTTGGGAGGGGCGGGGAGTCAAGAGACCCAGTACTTC. This sequence encodes CASSLGGAGSQETQYF.

The genes are TRBV5-1 and TRBJ2-2, with 10 bases fitting TRBD1. The CDR3 has 16 residues. Trimming removed 5 bases from V and 1 base from J; junction bases left unmatched: 5. Germline assignment: CDR1 SGHRS and CDR2 YFSETQ. As DNA, the CDR3 is TGCGCCAGCAGACGGGACAGGGGACGGAACACCGGGGAGCTGTTTTTT. Translation: CASRRDRGRNTGELFF.

The rearrangement uses TRBV7-9 and TRBJ1-2, with 7 bases aligning to TRBD1. CDR1 is SEHNR, CDR2 FQNEAQ, per germline (reference sequence). V shed 5 bases and J 4 bases; nucleotides not matched to a gene: 7. The CDR3 consists of 14 residues. DNA for the CDR3: TGTGCCAGCAGCCTCTCCGGGACAGCCTATGGCTACACCTTC. Protein sequence: CASSLSGTAYGYTF.

CDR3 residues: CASSLGSGPSGNEKLFF. The CDR3 coding sequence is TGTGCCAGCAGCTTAGGGTCAGGACCGAGCGGTAATGAAAAACTGTTTTTT. The genes are TRBV7-9 and TRBJ1-4; D is unresolved. This CDR3 region has 17 residues. V was cut by 1 base and J by 4 bases, with 16 bases left in between. Germline V CDR1 and CDR2: SEHNR, FQNEAQ (reference sequence).

V and J are TRBV6-6 and TRBJ1-3; 7 bases are shared with TRBD1. CDR3 length equals 13 residues. From germline, CDR1 is MNHNY and CDR2 SVGAGI (reference sequence). The V gene end was trimmed by 5 bases and the J gene end by 10 bases; junction bases not matched to a gene: 8. CDR3 region: CASSIGTVGTIYF. In DNA form, the CDR3 reads TGTGCCAGCAGTATCGGGACAGTCGGAACCATATATTTT.

Concerning this clone itself: The same CDR3 is also encoded by other DNA sequences in this sample. This chain connects TRBV7-2 to TRBJ1-5; D might be TRBD1 (6 bases). CDR3 length: 15 residues. Germline V gene sequence: CDR1 SGHTA, CDR2 FQGNSA. V dropped 2 bases and J dropped 0 bases, with 8 bases sitting between them. The CDR3: CASSLNRDSNQPQHF. DNA of the CDR3: TGTGCCAGCAGCTTAAACAGGGATAGCAATCAGCCCCAGCATTTT.

The chain is built from TRBV5-1 and TRBJ2-7; D remains unclear. The CDR3 has 14 amino acids. CDR1 is SGHRS, CDR2 YFSETQ, per germline. V dropped 4 bases and J dropped 3 bases, with 14 bases sitting between them. In DNA form, the CDR3 reads TGCGCCAGCAGCACAACCGGGCCACACTACGAGCAGTACTTC. Its translation: CASSTTGPHYEQYF. The full variable domain, its missing parts supplied by reference TRBV5-1 and TRBJ2-7, is KAGVTQTPRYLIKTRGQQVTLSCSPISGHRSVSWYQQTPGQGLQFLFEYFSETQRNKGNFPGRFSGRQFSNSRSEMNVSTLELGDSALYLCASSTTGPHYEQYFGPGTRLTVT.

The rearrangement links TRBV2 to TRBJ2-7, with 10 bases that match TRBD2. The CDR3 consists of 15 residues. V lost 3 bases and J lost 2; bases outside the gene matches: 4. The germline V gene encodes CDR1 SNHLY and CDR2 FYNNEI. CDR3 coding DNA: TGTGCCAGCAGTGACCTAGCGGGAGTAACCTACGAGCAGTACTTC. Translation: CASSDLAGVTYEQYF.

J is TRBJ1-6 and V is TRBV5-1; no clear D. The germline gives CDR1 SGHRS, CDR2 YFSETQ. The CDR3 is made up of 15 amino acids. The V end was cut by 0 bases, the J end by 8 bases, with 12 bases between. CDR3 residues: CASSLDLPRDSPLHF. The CDR3 DNA is TGCGCCAGCAGCTTGGACCTACCTCGAGATTCACCCCTCCACTTT. Full variable domain (rest looked up from reference TRBV5-1 and TRBJ1-6): KAGVTQTPRYLIKTRGQQVTLSCSPISGHRSVSWYQQTPGQGLQFLFEYFSETQRNKGNFPGRFSGRQFSNSRSEMNVSTLELGDSALYLCASSLDLPRDSPLHFGNGTRLTVT.

The J gene is TRBJ1-5, the V gene TRBV28, with D hard to call. The CDR3 length is 17 residues. The germline V and J ends were trimmed by 1 base and 3 bases, with 16 bases remaining between them. Germline CDR1 MDHEN, CDR2 SYDVKM. The CDR3 bases are TGTGCCAGCAGTTTATCTGGGGTGAAGAAAAACAATCAGCCCCAGCATTTT. This encodes CASSLSGVKKNNQPQHF.

The rearrangement uses TRBV30 and TRBJ1-6; a weak D match, TRBD1 (5 bases). The CDR3 is 13 amino acids. Germline V CDR1 and CDR2: GTSNPN, SVGIG (reference sequence). Trimming left V 5 bases short and J 7 bases short, with 12 bases between. The chain's CDR3 is CAWRGTRNSPLHF. As DNA, the CDR3 is TGTGCCTGGCGCGGGACGAGGAATTCACCCCTCCACTTT.